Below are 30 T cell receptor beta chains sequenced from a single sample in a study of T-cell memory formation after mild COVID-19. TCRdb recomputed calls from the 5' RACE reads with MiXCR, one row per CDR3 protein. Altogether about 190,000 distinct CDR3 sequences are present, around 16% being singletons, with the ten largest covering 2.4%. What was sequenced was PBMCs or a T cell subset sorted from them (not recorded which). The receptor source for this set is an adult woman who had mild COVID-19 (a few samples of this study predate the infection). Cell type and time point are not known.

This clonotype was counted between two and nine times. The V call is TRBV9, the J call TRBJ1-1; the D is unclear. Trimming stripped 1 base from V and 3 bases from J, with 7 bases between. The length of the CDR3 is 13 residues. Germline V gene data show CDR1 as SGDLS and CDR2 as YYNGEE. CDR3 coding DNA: TGTGCCAGCAGCGTAACGGGGTACACTGAAGCTTTCTTT. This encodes CASSVTGYTEAFF.

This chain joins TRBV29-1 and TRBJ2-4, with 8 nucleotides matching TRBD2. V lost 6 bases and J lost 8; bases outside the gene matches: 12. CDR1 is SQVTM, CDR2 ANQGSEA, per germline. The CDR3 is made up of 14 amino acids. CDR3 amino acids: CSVADGGARDIQYF. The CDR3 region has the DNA TGCAGCGTCGCAGACGGGGGGGCGAGGGACATTCAGTACTTC.

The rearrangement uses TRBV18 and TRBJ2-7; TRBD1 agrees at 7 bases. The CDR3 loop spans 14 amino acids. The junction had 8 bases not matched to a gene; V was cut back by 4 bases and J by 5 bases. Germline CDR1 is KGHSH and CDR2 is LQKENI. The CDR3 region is CASSLSDRVHEQYF. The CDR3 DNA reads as TGTGCCAGCTCACTGAGCGACAGGGTCCACGAGCAGTACTTC.

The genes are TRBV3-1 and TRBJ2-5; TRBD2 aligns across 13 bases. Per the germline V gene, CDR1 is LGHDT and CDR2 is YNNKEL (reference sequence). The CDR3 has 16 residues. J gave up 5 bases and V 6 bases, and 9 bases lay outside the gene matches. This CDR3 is CASRKRGTSGVETQYF. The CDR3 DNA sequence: TGTGCCAGCAGAAAAAGGGGGACTAGCGGGGTGGAGACCCAGTACTTC.

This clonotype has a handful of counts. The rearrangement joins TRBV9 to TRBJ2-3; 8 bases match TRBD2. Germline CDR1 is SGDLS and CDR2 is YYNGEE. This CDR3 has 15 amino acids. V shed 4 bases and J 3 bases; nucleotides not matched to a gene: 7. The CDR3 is CASSPLAGITDTQYF. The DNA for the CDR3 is TGTGCCAGCAGCCCCTTAGCGGGGATAACAGATACGCAGTATTTT.

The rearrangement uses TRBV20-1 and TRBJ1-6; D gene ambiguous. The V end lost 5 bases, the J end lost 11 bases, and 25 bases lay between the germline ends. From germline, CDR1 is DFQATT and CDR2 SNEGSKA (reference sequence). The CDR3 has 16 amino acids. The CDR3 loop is CSAGPYPGPTRPPLHF. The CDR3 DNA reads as TGCAGTGCTGGGCCGTATCCGGGCCCAACGCGGCCACCCCTCCACTTT.

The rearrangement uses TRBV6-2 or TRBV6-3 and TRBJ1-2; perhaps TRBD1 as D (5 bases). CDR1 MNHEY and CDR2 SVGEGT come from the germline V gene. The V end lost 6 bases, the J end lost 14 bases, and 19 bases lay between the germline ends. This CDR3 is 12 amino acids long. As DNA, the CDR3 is TGTGCCAGCAGCCTCCTACTAGGGAGGGGTACCTTC. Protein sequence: CASSLLLGRGTF.

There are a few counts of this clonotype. CDR3 region: CSARSDRTLPLHF. In nucleotides, the CDR3 is TGCAGTGCTAGATCTGACCGGACACTTCCCCTCCACTTT. V usage is TRBV20-1 and J usage is TRBJ1-6; D is possibly TRBD1 (5 bases). The germline gives CDR1 DFQATT, CDR2 SNEGSKA (reference sequence). There are 13 residues in the CDR3. The germline V and J ends were trimmed by 2 bases and 13 bases, with 15 bases remaining between them.

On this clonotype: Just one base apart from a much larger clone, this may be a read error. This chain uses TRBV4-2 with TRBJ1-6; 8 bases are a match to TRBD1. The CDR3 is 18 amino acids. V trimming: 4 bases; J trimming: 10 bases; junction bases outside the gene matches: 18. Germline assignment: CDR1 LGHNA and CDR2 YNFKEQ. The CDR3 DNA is TGTGCCAGCAGCCCGGACAGGGTAATTGCTGTGGTAACATCACCCCTCCACTTT. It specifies CASSPDRVIAVVTSPLHF.

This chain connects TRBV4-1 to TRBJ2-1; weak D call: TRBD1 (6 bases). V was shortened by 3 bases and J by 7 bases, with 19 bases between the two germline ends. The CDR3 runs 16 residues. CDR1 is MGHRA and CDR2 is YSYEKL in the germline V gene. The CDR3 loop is CASSHLAAGVRNEQFF. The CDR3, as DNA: TGCGCCAGCAGCCACCTGGCGGCAGGGGTTAGGAATGAGCAGTTCTTC.

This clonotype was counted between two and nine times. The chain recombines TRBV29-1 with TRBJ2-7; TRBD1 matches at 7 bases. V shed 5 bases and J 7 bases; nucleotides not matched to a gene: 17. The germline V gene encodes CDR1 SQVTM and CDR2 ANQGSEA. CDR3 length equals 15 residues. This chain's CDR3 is CSVQLDRATRGEQYF. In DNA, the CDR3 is TGCAGCGTTCAACTCGACAGGGCCACTAGAGGGGAGCAGTACTTC.

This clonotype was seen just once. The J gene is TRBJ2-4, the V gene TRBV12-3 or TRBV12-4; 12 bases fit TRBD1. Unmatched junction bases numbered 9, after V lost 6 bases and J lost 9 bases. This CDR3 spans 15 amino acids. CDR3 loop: CASRSTGTGGTIQYF. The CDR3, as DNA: TGTGCCAGCAGATCCACCGGGACAGGGGGCACCATTCAGTACTTC.

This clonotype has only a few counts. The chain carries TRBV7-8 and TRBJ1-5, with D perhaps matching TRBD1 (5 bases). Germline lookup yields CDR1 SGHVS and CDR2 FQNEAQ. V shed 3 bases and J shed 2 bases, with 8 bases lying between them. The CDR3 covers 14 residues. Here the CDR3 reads CASSFDSGNQPQHF. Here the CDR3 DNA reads TGTGCCAGCAGCTTCGACAGCGGCAATCAGCCCCAGCATTTT.

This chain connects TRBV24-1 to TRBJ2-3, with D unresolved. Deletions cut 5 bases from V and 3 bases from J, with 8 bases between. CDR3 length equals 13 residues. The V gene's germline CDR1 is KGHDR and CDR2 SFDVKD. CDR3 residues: CATSGHLTDTQYF. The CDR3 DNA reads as TGTGCCACCAGTGGTCACCTTACAGATACGCAGTATTTT.

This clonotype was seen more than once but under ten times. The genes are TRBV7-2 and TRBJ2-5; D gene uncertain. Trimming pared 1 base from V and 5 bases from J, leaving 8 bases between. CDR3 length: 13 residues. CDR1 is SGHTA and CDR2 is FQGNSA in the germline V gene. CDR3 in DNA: TGTGCCAGCAGCTTAGGTCCGAGGGAGACCCAGTACTTC. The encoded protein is CASSLGPRETQYF.

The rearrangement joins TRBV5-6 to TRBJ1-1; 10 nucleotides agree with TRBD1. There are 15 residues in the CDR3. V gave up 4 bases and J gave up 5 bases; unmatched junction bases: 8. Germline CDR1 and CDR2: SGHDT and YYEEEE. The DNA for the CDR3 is TGTGCCAGCAGCCGACAGGGGGCGTATTGGACTGAAGCTTTCTTT. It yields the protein CASSRQGAYWTEAFF.

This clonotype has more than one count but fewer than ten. The CDR3 bases are TGTGCCAGCAGCTTAGGGCCCTGGGGGGTTAGCAATCAGCCCCAGCATTTT. This gives the protein CASSLGPWGVSNQPQHF. The rearrangement joins TRBV7-8 to TRBJ1-5, with D tentatively TRBD1 (5 bases). The V gene lost 1 base and the J gene lost 0 bases, with 13 bases spanning the gap. This CDR3 comprises 17 residues. Germline values: CDR1 SGHVS, CDR2 FQNEAQ.

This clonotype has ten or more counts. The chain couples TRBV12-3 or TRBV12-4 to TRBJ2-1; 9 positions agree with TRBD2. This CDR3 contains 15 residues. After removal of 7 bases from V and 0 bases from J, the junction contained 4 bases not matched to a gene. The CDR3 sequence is CASTLTSGSYNEQFF. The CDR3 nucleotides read TGTGCCAGCACCTTGACTAGCGGCTCCTACAATGAGCAGTTCTTC.

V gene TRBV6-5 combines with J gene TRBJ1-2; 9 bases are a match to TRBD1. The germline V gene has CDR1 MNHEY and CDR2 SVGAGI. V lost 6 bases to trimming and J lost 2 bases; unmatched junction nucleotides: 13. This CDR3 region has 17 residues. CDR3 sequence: CASRENRRTGANYGYTF. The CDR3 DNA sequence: TGTGCCAGCAGGGAAAACCGTAGGACAGGGGCCAACTATGGCTACACCTTC.

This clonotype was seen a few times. This chain's CDR3 is CATSRDMSSYEQYF. The CDR3 bases are TGTGCCACCAGCAGAGATATGAGCTCCTACGAGCAGTACTTC. The rearrangement joins TRBV15 to TRBJ2-7; unclear D gene. The CDR3 has 14 amino acids. The V gene's germline CDR1 is LNHNV and CDR2 YYDKDF (reference sequence). V lost 0 bases and J lost 0, with 6 bases in between. Full variable domain (missing parts from reference TRBV15 and TRBJ2-7): DAMVIQNPRYQVTQFGKPVTLSCSQTLNHNVMYWYQQKSSQAPKLLFHYYDKDFNNEADTPDNFQSRRPNTSFCFLDIRSPGLGDTAMYLCATSRDMSSYEQYFGPGTRLTVT.

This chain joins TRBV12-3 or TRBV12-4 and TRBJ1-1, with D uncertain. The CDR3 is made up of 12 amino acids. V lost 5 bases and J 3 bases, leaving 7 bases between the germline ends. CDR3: CASSPWYTEAFF. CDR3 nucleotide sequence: TGTGCCAGCAGTCCTTGGTACACTGAAGCTTTCTTT.

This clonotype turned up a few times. The CDR3 bases are TGTGCCAGCAGTTACTCAGGGACACCCGCCTGGAGCAATCAGCCCCAGCATTTT. It translates to CASSYSGTPAWSNQPQHF. The chain couples TRBV6-5 to TRBJ1-5; D might be TRBD1 (6 bases). V lost 0 bases and J lost 1, with 16 bases in between. Germline values: CDR1 MNHEY, CDR2 SVGAGI. There are 18 residues in the CDR3.

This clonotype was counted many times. As DNA, the CDR3 is TGTGCCAGCAGCCACCCGGGACTAGCGGGAGACACCGGGGAGCTGTTTTTT. Protein product: CASSHPGLAGDTGELFF. This rearrangement joins TRBV14 to TRBJ2-2; 14 nucleotides line up with TRBD2. This CDR3 spans 17 amino acids. V lost 3 bases and J lost 3; bases outside the gene matches: 3. The germline gives CDR1 SGHDN, CDR2 FVKESK.

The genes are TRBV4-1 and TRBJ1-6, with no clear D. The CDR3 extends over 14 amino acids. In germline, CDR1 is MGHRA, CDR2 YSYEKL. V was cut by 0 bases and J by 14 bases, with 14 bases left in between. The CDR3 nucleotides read TGCGCCAGCAGCCAAGAGAGTGGGGTAGTAACCCTCCACTTT. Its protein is CASSQESGVVTLHF.

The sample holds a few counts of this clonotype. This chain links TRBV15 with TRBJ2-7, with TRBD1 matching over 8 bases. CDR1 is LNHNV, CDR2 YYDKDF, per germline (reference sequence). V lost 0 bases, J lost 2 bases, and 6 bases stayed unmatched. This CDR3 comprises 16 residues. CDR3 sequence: CATSRDLSTGAYEQYF. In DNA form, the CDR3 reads TGTGCCACCAGCAGAGATCTCTCGACAGGGGCCTACGAGCAGTACTTC.

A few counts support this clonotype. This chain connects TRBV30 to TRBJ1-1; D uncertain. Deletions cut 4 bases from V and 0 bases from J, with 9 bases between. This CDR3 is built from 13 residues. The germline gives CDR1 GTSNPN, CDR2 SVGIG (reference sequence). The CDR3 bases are TGTGCCTGGACTTGGGGTGTGAACACTGAAGCTTTCTTT. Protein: CAWTWGVNTEAFF.

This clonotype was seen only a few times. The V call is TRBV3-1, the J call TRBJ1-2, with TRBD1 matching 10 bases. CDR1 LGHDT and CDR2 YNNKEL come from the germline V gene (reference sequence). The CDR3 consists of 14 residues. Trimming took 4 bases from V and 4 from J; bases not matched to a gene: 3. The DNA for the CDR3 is TGTGCCAGCAGCCCGACAGGGGGCGGCTATGGCTACACCTTC. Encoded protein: CASSPTGGGYGYTF.

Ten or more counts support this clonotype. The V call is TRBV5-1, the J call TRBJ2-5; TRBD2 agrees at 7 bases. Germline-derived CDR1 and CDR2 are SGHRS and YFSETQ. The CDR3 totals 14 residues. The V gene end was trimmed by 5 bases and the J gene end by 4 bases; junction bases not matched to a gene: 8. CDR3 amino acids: CASSRDYGGETQYF. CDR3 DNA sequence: TGCGCCAGCAGTCGGGACTACGGGGGAGAGACCCAGTACTTC.

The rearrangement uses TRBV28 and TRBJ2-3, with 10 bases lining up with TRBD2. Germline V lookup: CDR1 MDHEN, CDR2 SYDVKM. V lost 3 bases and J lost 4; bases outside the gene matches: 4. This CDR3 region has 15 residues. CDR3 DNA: TGTGCCAGCAGTTTCGCGACTAGCGGGCCAGATACGCAGTATTTT. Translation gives CASSFATSGPDTQYF.

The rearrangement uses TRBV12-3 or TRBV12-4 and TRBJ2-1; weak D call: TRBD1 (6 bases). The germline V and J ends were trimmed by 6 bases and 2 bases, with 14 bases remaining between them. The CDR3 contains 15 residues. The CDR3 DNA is TGTGCCAGCAGCACCTCCGGGACAACCTACAATGAGCAGTTCTTC. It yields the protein CASSTSGTTYNEQFF.